This is a list of T cell receptor beta chains from one sample in a study of blood T cell repertoires in COVID-19. Measured with immunoSEQ multiplex PCR; TCRdb has only the in-frame clones, and not every one. The sample includes hundreds of thousands of clones, roughly 89% of them seen just once. Sequencing input: peripheral blood. Receptor source: a man younger than 35 with COVID-19, enrolled during active disease. CDR3s include the opening cysteine and the closing phenylalanine or tryptophan. The D gene is left open where the match is weak. The size field is filled for only some rows; it gives once, few, many or a size class.

D,V,size,J,DNA,CDR3
NA,TRBV3-1/TRBV3-2,NA,TRBJ2-1,TGTGCCAGCAGCCAAGGAGTGGGCAACCCAGGCAGGGATGAGCAGTTCTTC,CASSQGVGNPGRDEQFF
NA,TRBV6-5,NA,TRBJ2-5,TGTGCCAGCAGCGCCTTGAGGGCCCAGTACTTC,CASSALRAQYF
NA,TRBV18,NA,TRBJ2-5,TGTGCCAGCTCACCGTATCGAGGGGAGACCCAGTACTTC,CASSPYRGETQYF
NA,TRBV11-2,NA,TRBJ1-5,TGTGCCAGCAGCTTAGCAGGGAATCAGCCCCAGCATTTT,CASSLAGNQPQHF
TRBD2,TRBV7-3,NA,TRBJ2-1,TGTGCCAGCAGCGGGAGGGACTTCGGAGAGCAGTTCTTC,CASSGRDFGEQFF
TRBD2,TRBV10-1,NA,TRBJ2-3,TGCGCCAGCAGCACCGGGACTAGTGGTACAGATACGCAGTATTTT,CASSTGTSGTDTQYF
NA,TRBV20-1,NA,TRBJ1-1,TGCAGCACTCGCCGGAACACTGAAGCTTTCTTT,CSTRRNTEAFF
TRBD1,TRBV7-9,NA,TRBJ1-1,TGTGCCAGCAGCCATGACAGGGGATCTGAAGCTTTCTTT,CASSHDRGSEAFF
NA,TRBV6-1,NA,TRBJ1-5,TGTGCCAGCAGTGAATTTAGTAGGGGTTGGCAGCCCCAGCATTTT,CASSEFSRGWQPQHF
NA,TRBV7-3,NA,TRBJ2-1,TGTGCCAGCAGCCCAAGTTTAGCGGTGGATGAGCAGTTCTTC,CASSPSLAVDEQFF
TRBD1,TRBV29-1,few,TRBJ2-1,TGCAGCGTGCGGGACAGGGGGTTTGACAATGAGCAGTTCTTC,CSVRDRGFDNEQFF
TRBD1,TRBV7-9,NA,TRBJ1-1,TGTGCCAGCAGCTTAGCGCAGGGGGCTTCCACTGAAGCTTTCTTT,CASSLAQGASTEAFF
NA,TRBV3-1/TRBV3-2,NA,TRBJ1-5,TGTGCCAGCAGCCAAGTCCCCTCCGGGGGGCCCCAGCATTTT,CASSQVPSGGPQHF
NA,TRBV25-1,NA,TRBJ1-6,TGTGCCAGCCGAAGAGGACTGGATAATTCACCCCTCCACTTT,CASRRGLDNSPLHF
NA,TRBV7-9,NA,TRBJ2-7,TGTGCCAGCAGCCAAATACCAGGACAGCTCGAGGGCAACGAGCAGTACTTC,CASSQIPGQLEGNEQYF
TRBD1,TRBV30,NA,TRBJ1-2,TGTGCTACCGCCGAGGGACAGGGAGTGTATGGCTACACCTTC,CATAEGQGVYGYTF
TRBD1,TRBV11-1,few,TRBJ2-7,TGTGCCAGCAGTACAGGGGGTTCATCCTCCTACGAGCAGTACTTC,CASSTGGSSSYEQYF
TRBD2,TRBV25-1,NA,TRBJ2-3,TGTGCCAGCAGTGCGGGGGGGGTAGGTGATACGCAGTATTTT,CASSAGGVGDTQYF
NA,TRBV10-1,NA,TRBJ1-4,TGCGCCAGCAGTGAGCTGGACACCGAAGCAACTAATGAAAAACTGTTTTTT,CASSELDTEATNEKLFF
NA,TRBV2,NA,TRBJ1-6,TGTGCCAGCACTTTCTCCTATAATTCACCCCTCCACTTT,CASTFSYNSPLHF
TRBD1,TRBV4-1,NA,TRBJ1-5,TGCGCCAGCAGCCAACACCGGGACAGAGATCAGCCCCAGCATTTT,CASSQHRDRDQPQHF
TRBD1,TRBV4-1,NA,TRBJ1-2,TGCGCCAGCAGCCGAGGGACAGGGCAAGGCTACACCTTC,CASSRGTGQGYTF
NA,TRBV9,NA,TRBJ2-7,TGTGCCAGCAGCGTAGATCCCAGGGCTGAGCAGTACTTC,CASSVDPRAEQYF
NA,TRBV14,NA,TRBJ1-2,TGTGCCAGCAGCCAAGTATCCAGGGGAGCCTATGGCTACACCTTC,CASSQVSRGAYGYTF
NA,TRBV19,NA,TRBJ1-1,TGTGCCAGTAGTTGGGGGCTGGGTGAAGACACTGAAGCTTTCTTT,CASSWGLGEDTEAFF
TRBD2,TRBV11-2,NA,TRBJ2-1,TGTGCCAGCAGCCCGGGACTAGCGGCTACCACCTACAATGAGCAGTTCTTC,CASSPGLAATTYNEQFF
NA,TRBV7-9,NA,TRBJ1-5,TGTGCCAGCAGCTTTGGGACCGCGGGACTCGGGTTCCCGGGGCCCCAGCATTTT,CASSFGTAGLGFPGPQHF
TRBD2,TRBV19,NA,TRBJ2-1,TGTGCCAGTCCCGGGAGGCCCCCTTCCTACAATGAGCAGTTCTTC,CASPGRPPSYNEQFF
NA,TRBV7-2,NA,TRBJ2-3,TGTGCCAGCAGCTCTGGGACTGCAGATACGCAGTATTTT,CASSSGTADTQYF